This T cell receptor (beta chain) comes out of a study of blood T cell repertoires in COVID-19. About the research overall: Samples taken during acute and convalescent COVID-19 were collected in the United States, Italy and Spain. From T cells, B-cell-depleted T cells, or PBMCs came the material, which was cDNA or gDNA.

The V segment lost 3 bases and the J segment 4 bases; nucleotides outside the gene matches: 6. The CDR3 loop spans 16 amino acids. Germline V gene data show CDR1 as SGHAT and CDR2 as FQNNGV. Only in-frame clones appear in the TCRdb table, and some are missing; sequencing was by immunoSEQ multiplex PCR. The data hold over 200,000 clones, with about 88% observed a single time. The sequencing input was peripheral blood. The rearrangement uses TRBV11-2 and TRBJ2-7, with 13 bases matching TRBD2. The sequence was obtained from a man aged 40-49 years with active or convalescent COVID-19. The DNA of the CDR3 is TGTGCCAGCAGCTTGGCGGGGACTAGCGGGGCGTACGAGCAGTACTTC. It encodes CASSLAGTSGAYEQYF.